This is a list of T cell receptor beta chains from one sample in a study of OX40 agonist ivuxolimab in advanced cancers. Some clones are missing from TCRdb's copy, which holds only in-frame ones; the method was immunoSEQ multiplex PCR. The data hold about 78,000 clones, with about 80% observed a single time. This specimen consisted of CD4+ or CD8+ T cells sorted from blood, obtained in a trial of the OX40 agonist ivuxolimab. The receptor source for this set is an adult with an advanced solid tumor such as melanoma, head and neck, liver or kidney cancer. Both conserved end residues are part of each CDR3. Each record gives: V gene, D gene, J gene, clone size, CDR3 DNA, CDR3 protein. D genes are given only for firm matches. Not all rows give a size; the values are once, few, many and, for expanded clones, a class.

v_gene: TRBV7-9
d_gene: TRBD1
j_gene: TRBJ2-5
abundance: .
CDR3nt: TGTGCCAGCAGCCGGACAGGGAAAGAGACCCAGTACTTC
CDR3aa: CASSRTGKETQYF

v_gene: TRBV29-1
d_gene: .
j_gene: TRBJ2-6
abundance: .
CDR3nt: TGCAGCGTTCTCGGGACGTTTGGGGCCAACGTCCTGACTTTC
CDR3aa: CSVLGTFGANVLTF

v_gene: TRBV19
d_gene: .
j_gene: TRBJ1-4
abundance: .
CDR3nt: TGTGCCAGTAGTATCTCACAGACTCAGCAAAAACTGTTTTTT
CDR3aa: CASSISQTQQKLFF

v_gene: TRBV6-5
d_gene: TRBD1
j_gene: TRBJ1-3
abundance: .
CDR3nt: TGTGCCAGCAAGGCAGGGGGAGGAAACACCATATATTTT
CDR3aa: CASKAGGGNTIYF

v_gene: TRBV9
d_gene: TRBD1
j_gene: TRBJ1-6
abundance: .
CDR3nt: TGTGCCAGCAGCGGCGGGACAGGGGGATTAGCCTATAATTCACCCCTCCACTTT
CDR3aa: CASSGGTGGLAYNSPLHF

v_gene: TRBV28
d_gene: TRBD1
j_gene: TRBJ1-6
abundance: .
CDR3nt: TGTGCCAGCACCGCACAGTCCGGGACAGCGGGTAATTCACCCCTCCACTTT
CDR3aa: CASTAQSGTAGNSPLHF

v_gene: TRBV11-1
d_gene: .
j_gene: TRBJ2-3
abundance: .
CDR3nt: TGTGCCAGCAGCGGGGGTTCGGATACGCAGTATTTT
CDR3aa: CASSGGSDTQYF

v_gene: TRBV28
d_gene: TRBD1
j_gene: TRBJ1-2
abundance: once
CDR3nt: TGTGCCAGCAGTTCCGGACAGGGTTGGAATGGCTACACCTTC
CDR3aa: CASSSGQGWNGYTF

v_gene: TRBV6-1
d_gene: .
j_gene: TRBJ1-1
abundance: .
CDR3nt: TGTGCCAGCAGTGAATTGATGGGCAGGGGAGCTGAAGCTTTCTTT
CDR3aa: CASSELMGRGAEAFF

v_gene: TRBV2
d_gene: .
j_gene: TRBJ1-2
abundance: .
CDR3nt: TGTGCCAGCAGGCCCCTCGGCGTCTCTAACTATGGCTACACCTTC
CDR3aa: CASRPLGVSNYGYTF

v_gene: TRBV25-1
d_gene: TRBD2
j_gene: TRBJ2-1
abundance: .
CDR3nt: TGTGCCAGCAGTTCCTCAAGCGGGGGGTCTTACAATGAGCAGTTCTTC
CDR3aa: CASSSSSGGSYNEQFF

v_gene: TRBV7-8
d_gene: .
j_gene: TRBJ2-1
abundance: .
CDR3nt: TGTGCCAGCAGGGTGTTCGATGAGCAGTTCTTC
CDR3aa: CASRVFDEQFF

v_gene: TRBV6-6
d_gene: .
j_gene: TRBJ1-1
abundance: .
CDR3nt: .
CDR3aa: CASSFLWTGAEAFF

v_gene: TRBV18
d_gene: .
j_gene: TRBJ2-1
abundance: .
CDR3nt: TGTGCCAGCTCTCGCGGTGGCAGCCATAATGAGCAGTTCTTC
CDR3aa: CASSRGGSHNEQFF

v_gene: TRBV6-6
d_gene: .
j_gene: TRBJ1-5
abundance: few
CDR3nt: TGTGCCAGCAGCCCAGGGCCCACTCAGCCCCAGCATTTT
CDR3aa: CASSPGPTQPQHF

v_gene: TRBV9
d_gene: .
j_gene: TRBJ2-3
abundance: .
CDR3nt: TGTGCCAGCAGCGCCAGCACAGATACGCAGTATTTT
CDR3aa: CASSASTDTQYF

v_gene: TRBV18
d_gene: .
j_gene: TRBJ2-5
abundance: once
CDR3nt: TGTGCCAGCTCACCCCAAGGGGCCCAGTACTTC
CDR3aa: CASSPQGAQYF

v_gene: TRBV6-1
d_gene: .
j_gene: TRBJ1-6
abundance: .
CDR3nt: TGTGCCAGCAGTGACATACAGGCGAATAACTCACCCCTCCACTTT
CDR3aa: CASSDIQANNSPLHF

v_gene: TRBV5-1
d_gene: .
j_gene: TRBJ2-4
abundance: .
CDR3nt: TGCGCCAGCAGCCCTTGGCCAGGGAGGAACATTCAGTACTTC
CDR3aa: CASSPWPGRNIQYF

v_gene: TRBV7-9
d_gene: TRBD2
j_gene: TRBJ2-1
abundance: .
CDR3nt: TGTGCCAGCAGCTTAATGGCGGGGGGCAGTGAGCAGTTCTTC
CDR3aa: CASSLMAGGSEQFF

v_gene: TRBV27
d_gene: TRBD1
j_gene: TRBJ1-5
abundance: .
CDR3nt: TGTGCCAGCAGTTTGAGACAGGGCTATCAGCCCCAGCATTTT
CDR3aa: CASSLRQGYQPQHF

v_gene: TRBV30
d_gene: .
j_gene: TRBJ1-4
abundance: .
CDR3nt: TGTGCCTGGTCCCGTGGGAATGAAAAACTGTTTTTT
CDR3aa: CAWSRGNEKLFF